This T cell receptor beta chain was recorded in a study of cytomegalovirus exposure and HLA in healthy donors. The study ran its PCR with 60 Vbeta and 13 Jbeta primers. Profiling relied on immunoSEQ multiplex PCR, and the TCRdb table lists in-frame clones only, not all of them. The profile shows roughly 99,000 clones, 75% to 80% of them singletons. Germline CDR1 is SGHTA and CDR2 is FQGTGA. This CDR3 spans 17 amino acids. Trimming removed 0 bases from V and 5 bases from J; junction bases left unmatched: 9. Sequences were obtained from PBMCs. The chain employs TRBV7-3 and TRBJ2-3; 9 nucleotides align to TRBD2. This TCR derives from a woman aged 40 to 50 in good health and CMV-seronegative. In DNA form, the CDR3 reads TGTGCCAGCAGCTTAACGGCAGCGGGGGGAAACCTAGATACGCAGTATTTT. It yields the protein CASSLTAAGGNLDTQYF.